The T cell receptor beta chain under discussion was sequenced for a study of blood T cell repertoires in COVID-19. Study details: Spain, Italy and the United States supplied samples that represented acute and convalescent COVID-19.

Participants' reported clinical history set cohort assignment. Recovered status applied to Cohort 3 donors who had two consecutive negative PCRs. It also applied to those with clearance or with symptom resolution. Per germline, CDR1 SGHTA and CDR2 FQGNSA. V trimming: 1 base; J trimming: 3 bases; junction bases outside the gene matches: 5. The CDR3 runs to 15 residues. In the original processing: Reference gene primer amplification yielded estimated nucleated cell counts. Generated by immunoSEQ multiplex PCR, the TCRdb table keeps only in-frame clones and is missing some. V and J calls and clone size are given by that table; D and trimming were obtained from the DNA. This table has about 150,000 clones, roughly 90% appearing once.

This chain links TRBV7-2 with TRBJ2-7; TRBD2 agrees at 8 bases. The receptor was isolated from a man aged 45-60 years who had recovered from COVID-19. Sample: PBMCs or T cells enriched from blood (not recorded which). The CDR3 DNA sequence: TGTGCCAGCAGCTTAGGTCCGGGAGGGATCTACGAGCAGTACTTC. This encodes CASSLGPGGIYEQYF.